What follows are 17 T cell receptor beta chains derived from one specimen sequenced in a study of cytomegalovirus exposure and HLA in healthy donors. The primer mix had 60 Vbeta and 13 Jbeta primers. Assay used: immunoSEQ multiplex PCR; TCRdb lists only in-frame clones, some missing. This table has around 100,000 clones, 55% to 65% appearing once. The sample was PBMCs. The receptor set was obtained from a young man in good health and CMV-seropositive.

CDR3 loop: CASSSTGSYEQYF. CDR3 bases: TGTGCCAGCAGCTCGACAGGATCCTACGAGCAGTACTTC. This chain connects TRBV5-4 to TRBJ2-5; D is perhaps TRBD1 (6 bases). The J call may be wrong; the DNA end is better matched by TRBJ2-7. This CDR3 is built from 13 residues. CDR1 and CDR2 (germline): SGHNT, YYREEE (reference sequence).

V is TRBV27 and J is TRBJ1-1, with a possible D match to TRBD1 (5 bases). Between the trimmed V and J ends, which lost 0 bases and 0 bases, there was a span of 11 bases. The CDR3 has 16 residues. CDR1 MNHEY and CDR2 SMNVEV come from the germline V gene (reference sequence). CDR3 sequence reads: CASSLSNAGMNTEAFF. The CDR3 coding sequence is TGTGCCAGCAGTTTATCGAATGCAGGGATGAACACTGAAGCTTTCTTT.

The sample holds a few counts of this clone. This CDR3 is CASSYGTRYEQYF. The DNA for the CDR3 is TGTGCCAGCAGTTACGGCACCCGCTACGAGCAGTACTTC. This chain links TRBV6-5 with TRBJ2-7, with unresolved D. V was cut by 2 bases and J by 3 bases, with 8 bases left in between. The CDR3 runs to 13 residues. The germline V gene encodes CDR1 MNHEY and CDR2 SVGAGI.

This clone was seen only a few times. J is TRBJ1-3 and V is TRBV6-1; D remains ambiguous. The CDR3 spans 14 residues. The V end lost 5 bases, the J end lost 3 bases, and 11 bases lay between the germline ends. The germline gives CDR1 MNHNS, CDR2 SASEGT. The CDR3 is CASSLPGRGNTIYF. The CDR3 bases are TGTGCCAGCAGTTTACCCGGTCGTGGAAACACCATATATTTT.

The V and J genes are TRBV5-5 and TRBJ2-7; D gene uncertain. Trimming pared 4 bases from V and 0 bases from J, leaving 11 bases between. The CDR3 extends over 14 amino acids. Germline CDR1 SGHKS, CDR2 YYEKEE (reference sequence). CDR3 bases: TGTGCCAGCAGCCCGCGGTCCAGCTCCTACGAGCAGTACTTC. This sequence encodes CASSPRSSSYEQYF.

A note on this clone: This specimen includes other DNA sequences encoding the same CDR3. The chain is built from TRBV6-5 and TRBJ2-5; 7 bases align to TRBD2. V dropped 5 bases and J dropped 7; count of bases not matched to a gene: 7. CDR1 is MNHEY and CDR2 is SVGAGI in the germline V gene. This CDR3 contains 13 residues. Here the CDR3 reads CASSNGLVGTQYF. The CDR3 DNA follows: TGTGCCAGCAGTAACGGACTAGTAGGGACCCAGTACTTC.

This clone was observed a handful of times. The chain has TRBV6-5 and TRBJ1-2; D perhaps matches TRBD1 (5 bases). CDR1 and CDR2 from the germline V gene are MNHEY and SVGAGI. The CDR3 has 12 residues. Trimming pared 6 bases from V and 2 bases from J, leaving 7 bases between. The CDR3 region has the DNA TGTGCCAGCAGGCGGGGGAACTATGGCTACACCTTC. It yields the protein CASRRGNYGYTF.

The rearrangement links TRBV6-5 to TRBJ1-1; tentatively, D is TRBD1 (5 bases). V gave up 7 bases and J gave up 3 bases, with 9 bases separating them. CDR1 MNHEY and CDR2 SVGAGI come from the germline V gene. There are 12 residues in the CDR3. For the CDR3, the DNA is TGTGCCAGCAACAGGCCCCACACTGAAGCTTTCTTT. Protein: CASNRPHTEAFF.

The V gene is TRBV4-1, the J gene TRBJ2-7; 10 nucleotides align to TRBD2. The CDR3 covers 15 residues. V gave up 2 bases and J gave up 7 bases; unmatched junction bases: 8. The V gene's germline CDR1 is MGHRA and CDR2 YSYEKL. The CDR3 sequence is CASSQLQGLAREQYF. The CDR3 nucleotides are TGCGCCAGCAGCCAACTCCAGGGACTAGCGAGGGAGCAGTACTTC.

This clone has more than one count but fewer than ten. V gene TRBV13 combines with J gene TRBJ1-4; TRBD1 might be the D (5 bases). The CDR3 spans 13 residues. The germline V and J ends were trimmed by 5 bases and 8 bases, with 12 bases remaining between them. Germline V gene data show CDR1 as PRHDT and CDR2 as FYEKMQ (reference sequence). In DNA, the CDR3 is TGTGCCAGCAGCAAAATACAGGAGGAAAAACTGTTTTTT. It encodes CASSKIQEEKLFF.

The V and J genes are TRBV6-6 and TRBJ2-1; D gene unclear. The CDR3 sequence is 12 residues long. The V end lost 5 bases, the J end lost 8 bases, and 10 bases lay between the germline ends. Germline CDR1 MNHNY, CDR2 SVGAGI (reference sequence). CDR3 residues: CASSLVPYEQFF. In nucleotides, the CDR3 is TGTGCCAGCAGTCTAGTACCCTATGAGCAGTTCTTC.

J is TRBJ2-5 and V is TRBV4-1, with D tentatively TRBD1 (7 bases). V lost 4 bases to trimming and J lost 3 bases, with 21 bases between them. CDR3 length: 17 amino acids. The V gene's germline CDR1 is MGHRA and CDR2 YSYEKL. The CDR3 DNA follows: TGCGCCAGCAGCCCCGACCTAAACAGGGGACTCGAAGAGACCCAGTACTTC. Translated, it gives CASSPDLNRGLEETQYF.

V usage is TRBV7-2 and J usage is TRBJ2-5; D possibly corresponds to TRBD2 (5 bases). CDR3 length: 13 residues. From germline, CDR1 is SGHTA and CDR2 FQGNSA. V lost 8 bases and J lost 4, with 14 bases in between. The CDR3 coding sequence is TGTGCCAGCTCAAGAGGGTATGGAGAGACCCAGTACTTC. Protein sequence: CASSRGYGETQYF.

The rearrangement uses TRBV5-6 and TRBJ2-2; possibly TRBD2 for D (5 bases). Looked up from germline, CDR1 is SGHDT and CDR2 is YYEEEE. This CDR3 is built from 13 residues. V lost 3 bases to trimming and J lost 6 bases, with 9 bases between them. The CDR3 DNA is TGTGCCAGCAGCTCGACCGGGGCCGGGGAGCTGTTTTTT. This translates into CASSSTGAGELFF.

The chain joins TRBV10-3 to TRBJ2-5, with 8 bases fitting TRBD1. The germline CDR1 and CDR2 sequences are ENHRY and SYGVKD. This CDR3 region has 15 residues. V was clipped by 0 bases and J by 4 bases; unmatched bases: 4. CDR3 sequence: CAISESAGGVETQYF. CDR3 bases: TGTGCCATCAGTGAGTCGGCAGGGGGCGTAGAGACCCAGTACTTC.

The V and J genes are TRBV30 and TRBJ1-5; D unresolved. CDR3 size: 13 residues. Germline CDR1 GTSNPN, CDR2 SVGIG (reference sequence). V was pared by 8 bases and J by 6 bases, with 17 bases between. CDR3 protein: CAQGGGPGQPQHF. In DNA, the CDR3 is TGTGCCCAAGGAGGAGGTCCGGGTCAGCCCCAGCATTTT.

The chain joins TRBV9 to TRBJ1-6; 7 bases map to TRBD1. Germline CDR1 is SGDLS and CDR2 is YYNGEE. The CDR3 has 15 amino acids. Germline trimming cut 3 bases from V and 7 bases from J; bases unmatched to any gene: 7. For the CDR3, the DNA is TGTGCCAGCAGCGGCTACGACAGGGCCAATTCACCCCTCCACTTT. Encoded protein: CASSGYDRANSPLHF.